A single sample is the source of the 32 T cell receptor beta chains below, sequenced in a study of blood T cells in healthy people across ages. The use of a sample-barcoded 5' primer and a J-beta primer mix characterized a second PCR of roughly 6 to 11 cycles. Each CDR3 protein is one row after TCRdb ran MiXCR on the 5' RACE reads. The table has over 300,000 distinct CDR3 sequences, 52% seen once. The sequencing input was blood. These receptors all stem from a man in his 60s in good health.

Concerning this clonotype itself: A single base separates this from a much larger clone, so it may be a read error. The chain uses TRBV7-2 and TRBJ2-7; D may correspond to TRBD1 or TRBD2 (5 bases each). Germline loops: CDR1 SGHTA, CDR2 FQGNSA. The V gene lost 5 bases and the J gene lost 3 bases, with 26 bases spanning the gap. The CDR3 has 18 amino acids. The CDR3 DNA reads as TGTGCCAGCAGCCGAACTGACCTCCTACGAGCGGACAACTACGAGCAGTACTTC. Translating gives CASSRTDLLRADNYEQYF.

The chain employs TRBV20-1 and TRBJ2-7, with TRBD2 matching over 7 bases. V shed 4 bases, J shed 2 bases, and the junction held 5 bases outside the gene matches. CDR3 length: 13 amino acids. Per germline, CDR1 DFQATT and CDR2 SNEGSKA (reference sequence). The CDR3 sequence is CSATERETYEQYF. In DNA, the CDR3 is TGCAGTGCTACCGAGCGGGAAACCTACGAGCAGTACTTC.

This clonotype was found many times. The chain has TRBV3-1 and TRBJ2-7; D is perhaps TRBD2 (5 bases). Germline CDR1 is LGHDT and CDR2 is YNNKEL (reference sequence). Trimming shortened V by 2 bases and J by 7 bases, and 15 bases separated the two germline ends. The CDR3 sequence is 14 residues long. The DNA for the CDR3 is TGTGCCAGCAGCCAACTAGCCGCCTACAATGAGCAGTACTTC. It encodes CASSQLAAYNEQYF.

The chain is built from TRBV28 and TRBJ2-1; 12 bases match TRBD2. CDR1 MDHEN and CDR2 SYDVKM come from the germline V gene. The CDR3 loop spans 16 amino acids. V trimming: 3 bases; J trimming: 5 bases; junction bases outside the gene matches: 5. The CDR3 loop is CASSFPSGRAHNEQFF. The CDR3, as DNA: TGTGCCAGCAGTTTCCCTAGCGGGAGGGCCCACAATGAGCAGTTCTTC.

The chain carries TRBV20-1 and TRBJ2-7; tentative D call: TRBD2 (6 bases). V lost 4 bases to trimming and J lost 0 bases, with 16 bases between them. Germline V CDR1 and CDR2: DFQATT, SNEGSKA (reference sequence). The CDR3 sequence is 15 residues long. CDR3 coding DNA: TGCAGTGCTAACCCCGGGACTCAGAGCTCCTACGAGCAGTACTTC. It yields the protein CSANPGTQSSYEQYF.

The sample holds one count of this clonotype. The CDR3 region is CSAASGTTYEQYF. In DNA form, the CDR3 reads TGCAGTGCCGCTAGCGGGACGACCTACGAGCAGTACTTC. The gene calls are TRBV20-1 and TRBJ2-7; 9 nucleotides line up with TRBD2. Germline lookup yields CDR1 DFQATT and CDR2 SNEGSKA (reference sequence). The CDR3 contains 13 residues. After removal of 6 bases from V and 2 bases from J, the junction contained 5 bases not matched to a gene.

This chain joins TRBV7-9 and TRBJ1-2; 8 bases map to TRBD1. This CDR3 spans 14 amino acids. Per the germline V gene, CDR1 is SEHNR and CDR2 is FQNEAQ (reference sequence). Trimming took 5 bases from V and 4 from J; bases not matched to a gene: 6. CDR3 DNA: TGTGCCAGCAGCGTAGGTGGGACAGGCTATGGCTACACCTTC. Encoded protein: CASSVGGTGYGYTF.

V usage is TRBV30 and J usage is TRBJ2-6; 7 bases match TRBD1. V dropped 1 base and J dropped 1; count of bases not matched to a gene: 7. Germline values: CDR1 GTSNPN, CDR2 SVGIG (reference sequence). The CDR3 contains 17 residues. This CDR3 reads CAWSGDRVRSGANVLTF. Written as DNA, the CDR3 is TGTGCCTGGAGTGGAGACAGGGTTCGGTCTGGGGCCAACGTCCTGACTTTC. The entire variable domain, with the rest obtained from reference TRBV30 and TRBJ2-6, is as follows: SQTIHQWPATLVQPVGSPLSLECTVEGTSNPNLYWYRQAAGRGLQLLFYSVGIGQISSEVPQNLSASRPQDRQFILSSKKLLLSDSGFYLCAWSGDRVRSGANVLTFGAGSRLTVL.

The rearrangement joins TRBV5-1 to TRBJ2-5, with TRBD1 matching over 8 bases. The CDR3 sequence is 15 residues long. V was pared by 0 bases and J by 2 bases, with 3 bases of the junction left unmatched. Germline values: CDR1 SGHRS, CDR2 YFSETQ. CDR3 sequence (DNA): TGCGCCAGCAGCTTGGAACAGGGGGGACAAGAGACCCAGTACTTC. Translated, it gives CASSLEQGGQETQYF.

The V and J genes are TRBV6-2 or TRBV6-3 and TRBJ2-3; D ambiguous. V dropped 0 bases and J dropped 0 bases, with 4 bases sitting between them. The CDR3 contains 14 residues. Germline assignment: CDR1 MNHEY and CDR2 SVGEGT. The CDR3 reads CASSYSTSTDTQYF. The DNA of the CDR3 is TGTGCCAGCAGTTACTCTACTAGCACAGATACGCAGTATTTT.

Many counts were recorded for this clonotype. V usage is TRBV4-2 and J usage is TRBJ1-2; D uncertain. The CDR3 is 12 residues long. CDR1 is LGHNA and CDR2 is YNFKEQ in the germline V gene. The ends were cut back, 6 bases at V and 3 bases at J, with 8 bases in the middle. CDR3 loop: CASSLTDYGYTF. The CDR3 DNA is TGTGCCAGCAGTTTAACAGACTATGGCTACACCTTC.

The sample holds a few counts of this clonotype. The genes are TRBV20-1 and TRBJ2-1; D might be TRBD2 (5 bases). Trimming cost V 6 bases and J 10 bases, with 7 bases left between them. The CDR3 has 9 residues. CDR1 and CDR2 from the germline V gene are DFQATT and SNEGSKA (reference sequence). The CDR3 DNA is TGCAGTGCCGGGATGGAGCAGTTCTTC. It translates to CSAGMEQFF.

This clonotype has more than one count but fewer than ten. This chain's CDR3 is CASSSRQGAYEQYF. CDR3 nucleotides: TGTGCCAGCAGCTCCAGACAGGGCGCCTACGAGCAGTACTTC. This chain joins TRBV7-2 and TRBJ2-7, with 7 bases lining up with TRBD1. There are 14 residues in the CDR3. Looked up from germline, CDR1 is SGHTA and CDR2 is FQGNSA. Trimming at V came to 4 bases and at J to 2 bases, leaving 5 bases not matched to a gene.

The genes are TRBV7-2 and TRBJ1-5; unclear D gene. This CDR3 contains 13 residues. Per germline, CDR1 SGHTA and CDR2 FQGNSA. The germline V and J ends were trimmed by 1 base and 5 bases, with 6 bases remaining between them. The CDR3 sequence: CASSLVSDQPQHF. The CDR3 bases are TGTGCCAGCAGCTTAGTGTCCGATCAGCCCCAGCATTTT.

This clonotype was observed a few times. CDR3 sequence: CASSLGAATDTQYF. The CDR3 DNA reads TGTGCCAGCAGCTTAGGGGCGGCCACAGATACGCAGTATTTT. The rearrangement uses TRBV28 and TRBJ2-3, with D perhaps TRBD1 (5 bases). CDR1 is MDHEN and CDR2 is SYDVKM in the germline V gene. This CDR3 has 14 amino acids. Between the trimmed V and J ends, which lost 6 bases and 2 bases, there was a span of 12 bases.

This clonotype has only a few counts. J is TRBJ2-3 and V is TRBV6-1, with 8 positions matching TRBD1. CDR1 is MNHNS, CDR2 SASEGT, per germline. The CDR3 consists of 14 residues. J gave up 1 base and V 8 bases, and 5 bases lay outside the gene matches. CDR3 nucleotides: TGTGCCAGCTCGGACAGGGTGGGCACAGATACGCAGTATTTT. This translates into CASSDRVGTDTQYF.

This clonotype was recorded a few times. This rearrangement joins TRBV20-1 to TRBJ2-7; D remains unclear. This CDR3 comprises 15 residues. Germline values: CDR1 DFQATT, CDR2 SNEGSKA (reference sequence). Trimming took 4 bases from V and 0 from J, leaving 16 bases between them. CDR3 sequence (DNA): TGCAGTGCTAATAATATGGGCACGCGCTCCTACGAGCAGTACTTC. It specifies CSANNMGTRSYEQYF.

The J gene is TRBJ2-7, the V gene TRBV6-1; TRBD1 might be the D (6 bases). The germline V gene has CDR1 MNHNS and CDR2 SASEGT. Trimming removed 3 bases at V and 4 bases at J, with 22 bases between. The CDR3 contains 17 residues. The CDR3 sequence: CASSEPRGTVPQYEQYF. The CDR3 nucleotides are TGTGCCAGCAGTGAGCCGAGGGGGACGGTGCCTCAATACGAGCAGTACTTC.

This rearrangement joins TRBV29-1 to TRBJ2-2, with D unresolved. Per germline, CDR1 SQVTM and CDR2 ANQGSEA. Trimming pared 5 bases from V and 1 base from J, leaving 5 bases between. The CDR3 has 12 residues. CDR3 loop: CSVTQNTGELFF. CDR3 nucleotides: TGCAGCGTTACACAGAACACCGGGGAGCTGTTTTTT.

The rearrangement links TRBV12-3 or TRBV12-4 to TRBJ2-1; perhaps TRBD1 as D (5 bases). The CDR3 is 14 residues long. The germline V and J ends were trimmed by 5 bases and 3 bases, with 11 bases remaining between them. Here the CDR3 reads CASSVGTGYNEQFF. The CDR3 nucleotides are TGTGCCAGCAGTGTCGGAACAGGCTACAATGAGCAGTTCTTC.

CDR3 sequence reads: CASSGTSGGDIQYF. Here the CDR3 DNA reads TGTGCCAGCAGCGGGACTAGCGGGGGGGACATTCAGTACTTC. The rearrangement joins TRBV9 to TRBJ2-4, with TRBD2 matching over 15 bases. CDR1 is SGDLS, CDR2 YYNGEE, per germline. The V gene end was trimmed by 3 bases and the J gene end by 8 bases; junction bases not matched to a gene: 0. This CDR3 has 14 residues.

This clonotype occurred many times. This chain connects TRBV7-9 to TRBJ1-1; possible D gene TRBD1, 5 bases. Per germline, CDR1 SEHNR and CDR2 FQNEAQ (reference sequence). Trimming removed 0 bases from V and 5 bases from J, with 10 bases in between. The CDR3 runs 14 residues. In nucleotides, the CDR3 is TGTGCCAGCAGCTTAGCAGGGGCCGGGACTGAAGCTTTCTTT. Translating gives CASSLAGAGTEAFF.

This clonotype was seen repeatedly, ten times or more. Mismatch with germline at one junction end may stem from a read error. The CDR3 is CASSLALLAGQETQYF. CDR3 coding DNA: TGTGCCAGCAGCCTAGCCCTACTAGCGGGGCAGGAGACCCAGTACTTC. The V gene is TRBV7-9, the J gene TRBJ2-5, with 10 bases that match TRBD2. CDR1 is SEHNR and CDR2 is FQNEAQ in the germline V gene (reference sequence). The CDR3 loop spans 16 amino acids.

This chain connects TRBV20-1 to TRBJ2-7; D not certain. Trimming cost V 6 bases and J 3 bases, with 15 bases left between them. The CDR3 runs 13 residues. CDR1 is DFQATT, CDR2 SNEGSKA, per germline (reference sequence). As DNA, the CDR3 is TGCAGTGCCGCCGACCCTGCACTCTACGAGCAGTACTTC. It yields the protein CSAADPALYEQYF.

In this sample, this clonotype turned up a few times. The gene calls are TRBV12-3 or TRBV12-4 and TRBJ1-1; no definite D call. V gave up 3 bases and J gave up 1 base, with 6 bases separating them. There are 13 residues in the CDR3. The CDR3 protein is CASSFHTNTEAFF. The CDR3 bases are TGTGCCAGCAGTTTTCACACGAACACTGAAGCTTTCTTT.

This clonotype was seen more than once but under ten times. The DNA of the CDR3 is TGTGCCAGTAGACCGGGACAGGGTCAACTAGCCAAAAACATTCAGTACTTC. Amino acids: CASRPGQGQLAKNIQYF. The rearrangement joins TRBV19 to TRBJ2-4, with TRBD1 matching over 9 bases. The CDR3 sequence is 17 residues long. The V gene's germline CDR1 is LNHDA and CDR2 SQIVND (reference sequence). Trimming at V came to 6 bases and at J to 0 bases, leaving 9 bases not matched to a gene.

V and J are TRBV28 and TRBJ2-1, with 8 bases identical to TRBD2. This CDR3 is built from 16 residues. Losses at the gene ends were 7 bases for V and 2 bases for J; bases not matched to a gene: 10. Germline assignment: CDR1 MDHEN and CDR2 SYDVKM. This CDR3 is CASTNGGARPYNEQFF. The CDR3 nucleotides read TGTGCCAGCACCAACGGGGGGGCACGGCCCTACAATGAGCAGTTCTTC.

For this clonotype: A clone one base away is much larger, so this may be a read error. The CDR3 nucleotides read TGTGCCTGGGGTGAGTCGGGACCGCACAATCAGCCCCAGCATTTT. As protein: CAWGESGPHNQPQHF. The gene calls are TRBV30 and TRBJ1-5; a possible D gene is TRBD1 (5 bases). This CDR3 is 15 amino acids long. Trimming left V 5 bases short and J 3 bases short, with 17 bases between. The germline V gene encodes CDR1 GTSNPN and CDR2 SVGIG (reference sequence). The full variable domain, in which reference TRBV30 and TRBJ1-5 provide the parts outside the CDR3, is SQTIHQWPATLVQPVGSPLSLECTVEGTSNPNLYWYRQAAGRGLQLLFYSVGIGQISSEVPQNLSASRPQDRQFILSSKKLLLSDSGFYLCAWGESGPHNQPQHFGDGTRLSIL.

The chain couples TRBV7-3 to TRBJ1-2, with D perhaps TRBD1 (5 bases). V lost 5 bases and J 7 bases, leaving 23 bases between the germline ends. Germline CDR1 SGHTA, CDR2 FQGTGA. CDR3 size: 16 residues. Here the CDR3 DNA reads TGTGCCAGCAGCCCAGGGACGGCCGACCGTGGGCGTGGCTACACCTTC. This sequence encodes CASSPGTADRGRGYTF.

Here the CDR3 DNA reads TGCAGTGCCTATGACAGGGCCTATGGCTACACCTTC. Its protein product is CSAYDRAYGYTF. The chain joins TRBV20-1 to TRBJ1-2; TRBD1 aligns across 7 bases. With V trimmed by 6 bases and J by 4 bases, 5 bases remained unmatched. The CDR3 extends over 12 amino acids. Germline values: CDR1 DFQATT, CDR2 SNEGSKA (reference sequence).

The rearrangement links TRBV11-2 to TRBJ2-3, with 9 bases aligning to TRBD2. The length of the CDR3 is 15 residues. Germline CDR1 SGHAT, CDR2 FQNNGV. The V and J ends lost 5 bases and 4 bases, in that order; junction bases with no gene match: 7. The CDR3 bases are TGTGCCAGCAGCCCCTCTAGCGGGGCTCCAGATACGCAGTATTTT. Encoded protein: CASSPSSGAPDTQYF.

This chain connects TRBV10-3 to TRBJ2-5; 8 nucleotides agree with TRBD2. CDR3 length: 15 amino acids. Per germline, CDR1 ENHRY and CDR2 SYGVKD. The CDR3 DNA sequence: TGTGCTTCACTCGGGGGGGCATCCCCCCAAGAGACCCAGTACTTC. Amino acids: CASLGGASPQETQYF.